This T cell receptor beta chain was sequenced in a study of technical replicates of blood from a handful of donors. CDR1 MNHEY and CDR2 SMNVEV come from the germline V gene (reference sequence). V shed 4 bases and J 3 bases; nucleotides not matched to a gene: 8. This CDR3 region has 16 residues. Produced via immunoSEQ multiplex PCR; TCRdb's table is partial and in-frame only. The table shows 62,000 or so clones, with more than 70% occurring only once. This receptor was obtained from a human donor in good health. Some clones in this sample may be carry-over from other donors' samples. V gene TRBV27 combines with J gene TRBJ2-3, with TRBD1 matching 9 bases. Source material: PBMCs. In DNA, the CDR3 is TGTGCCAGCAGTTCCTGGGACAGGGCGAGGACAGATACGCAGTATTTT. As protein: CASSSWDRARTDTQYF.